This T cell receptor (beta chain) comes out of a study of cytomegalovirus exposure and HLA in healthy donors. The study ran its PCR with 60 Vbeta and 13 Jbeta primers. TCRdb's table, derived via immunoSEQ multiplex PCR, lists solely in-frame clones and lacks some. Here the sample spans around 99,000 clones, approximately 76% being singletons. V was trimmed by 5 bases and J by 3 bases, leaving 4 bases between them. Germline V gene data show CDR1 as DFQATT and CDR2 as SNEGSKA (reference sequence). The CDR3 is 10 amino acids. This TCR came from a man in his forties in good health and CMV-seronegative. J is TRBJ2-5 and V is TRBV20-1; D gene unclear. Sequenced sample: PBMCs. The CDR3 sequence is CSAYKETQYF. CDR3 nucleotides: TGCAGTGCTTACAAAGAGACCCAGTACTTC.